These T cell receptor beta chains were read from a single sample in a study of shared clonotypes between healthy human individuals. Measured with immunoSEQ multiplex PCR; TCRdb has only the in-frame clones, and not every one. The sample yields 300,000 to 400,000 clones, approximately 74% seen once. Sequenced: memory CD4+ T cells sorted from blood. These receptors all come from a young man in good health. The CDR3 runs from the conserved cysteine through the conserved F or W. Each record gives: CDR3 length, V gene, clone size, D gene, J gene, CDR3 protein, CDR3 DNA. A D gene is named only where the DNA matches it firmly. Not all rows give a size; the values are once, few, many and, for expanded clones, a class.

len: 15; v_gene: TRBV9; abundance: few; d_gene: -; j_gene: TRBJ2-3; CDR3aa: CASSVVRARTDTQYF; CDR3nt: TGTGCCAGCAGCGTAGTTAGGGCTCGCACAGATACGCAGTATTTT
len: 16; v_gene: TRBV18; abundance: -; d_gene: -; j_gene: TRBJ2-5; CDR3aa: CASSPFGSSTGETQYF; CDR3nt: TGTGCCAGCTCACCTTTCGGGTCTTCCACGGGGGAGACCCAGTACTTC
len: 12; v_gene: TRBV2; abundance: -; d_gene: TRBD1; j_gene: TRBJ2-2; CDR3aa: CASRQGSGELFF; CDR3nt: TGTGCCAGCAGACAGGGGTCCGGGGAGCTGTTTTTT
len: 15; v_gene: TRBV7-3; abundance: -; d_gene: -; j_gene: TRBJ2-7; CDR3aa: CASSLWAGGGYEQYF; CDR3nt: TGTGCCAGCAGCTTATGGGCTGGGGGCGGCTACGAGCAGTACTTC
len: 15; v_gene: TRBV5-6; abundance: -; d_gene: -; j_gene: TRBJ1-2; CDR3aa: CASSLPAGDNYGYTF; CDR3nt: TGTGCCAGCAGCTTGCCTGCAGGGGACAACTATGGCTACACCTTC
len: 16; v_gene: TRBV19; abundance: once; d_gene: -; j_gene: TRBJ1-5; CDR3aa: CASSIVSQGSNQPQHF; CDR3nt: TGTGCCAGTAGTATAGTGAGCCAGGGGAGTAATCAGCCCCAGCATTTT
len: 12; v_gene: TRBV18; abundance: -; d_gene: -; j_gene: TRBJ1-4; CDR3aa: CASSRPGEKLFF; CDR3nt: TGTGCCAGCTCCCGGCCCGGTGAAAAACTGTTTTTT
len: 11; v_gene: TRBV20-1; abundance: few; d_gene: TRBD2; j_gene: TRBJ2-7; CDR3aa: CSPRAGGQQYF; CDR3nt: TGCAGCCCTCGTGCGGGAGGCCAGCAGTACTTC
len: 13; v_gene: TRBV29-1; abundance: -; d_gene: TRBD1; j_gene: TRBJ2-1; CDR3aa: CSVGQEDNASQFF; CDR3nt: TGCAGCGTAGGACAGGAGGACAACGCGTCTCAGTTCTTC
len: 12; v_gene: TRBV6-6; abundance: -; d_gene: -; j_gene: TRBJ1-3; CDR3aa: CAASVGANTIYF; CDR3nt: TGTGCTGCTTCGGTGGGGGCGAACACCATATATTTT
len: 11; v_gene: TRBV25-1; abundance: few; d_gene: -; j_gene: TRBJ2-7; CDR3aa: CASTGTYEQYF; CDR3nt: TGTGCCAGCACCGGGACTTACGAGCAGTACTTC
len: 13; v_gene: TRBV5-1; abundance: -; d_gene: TRBD1; j_gene: TRBJ1-1; CDR3aa: CASAWTGETEAFF; CDR3nt: TGCGCCAGCGCTTGGACAGGGGAGACTGAAGCTTTCTTT
len: 14; v_gene: TRBV7-9; abundance: -; d_gene: -; j_gene: TRBJ2-3; CDR3aa: CASSSRLGSDTQYF; CDR3nt: TGTGCCAGCAGTTCAAGACTCGGGAGTGATACGCAGTATTTT
len: 15; v_gene: TRBV5-1; abundance: many; d_gene: -; j_gene: TRBJ1-6; CDR3aa: CASSNSGTLNSPLHF; CDR3nt: TGCGCCAGCAGTAACTCCGGGACCCTTAATTCACCCCTCCACTTT
len: 13; v_gene: TRBV10-2; abundance: -; d_gene: TRBD1; j_gene: TRBJ1-4; CDR3aa: CASSGQGSEKLFF; CDR3nt: TGCGCCAGCAGTGGACAGGGGAGTGAAAAACTGTTTTTT
len: 16; v_gene: TRBV4-3; abundance: -; d_gene: TRBD1; j_gene: TRBJ1-4; CDR3aa: CASSLLEGQGGEKLFF; CDR3nt: TGCGCCAGCAGTCTACTTGAGGGACAGGGAGGTGAAAAACTGTTTTTT
len: 15; v_gene: TRBV4-3; abundance: -; d_gene: TRBD1; j_gene: TRBJ2-1; CDR3aa: CASSQSGQGGGEQFF; CDR3nt: TGCGCCAGCAGCCAAAGCGGACAGGGAGGCGGTGAGCAGTTCTTC
len: 16; v_gene: TRBV5-1; abundance: -; d_gene: -; j_gene: TRBJ2-3; CDR3aa: CASSLGNPGRTDTQYF; CDR3nt: TGCGCCAGCAGCTTGGGGAATCCCGGGCGCACAGATACGCAGTATTTT
len: 14; v_gene: TRBV7-2; abundance: -; d_gene: -; j_gene: TRBJ2-7; CDR3aa: CASSLEDLHYEQYF; CDR3nt: TGTGCCAGCAGCTTAGAGGATCTCCACTACGAGCAGTACTTC
len: 13; v_gene: TRBV29-1; abundance: -; d_gene: -; j_gene: TRBJ2-2; CDR3aa: CSVEITNTGELFF; CDR3nt: TGCAGCGTTGAAATCACCAACACCGGGGAGCTGTTTTTT
len: 14; v_gene: TRBV11-3; abundance: -; d_gene: TRBD2; j_gene: TRBJ2-5; CDR3aa: CASSRNRAGETQYF; CDR3nt: TGTGCCAGCAGTCGGAACAGAGCGGGGGAGACCCAGTACTTC
len: 15; v_gene: TRBV5-6; abundance: -; d_gene: -; j_gene: TRBJ2-2; CDR3aa: CASSLGLRPSGELFF; CDR3nt: TGTGCCAGCAGCTTGGGACTACGGCCCTCCGGGGAGCTGTTTTTT
len: 14; v_gene: TRBV6-6; abundance: -; d_gene: -; j_gene: TRBJ1-1; CDR3aa: CASSQQGRDTEAFF; CDR3nt: TGTGCCAGCAGTCAGCAGGGAAGGGACACTGAAGCTTTCTTT
len: 13; v_gene: TRBV5-6; abundance: -; d_gene: -; j_gene: TRBJ2-7; CDR3aa: CASSLRGLYEQYF; CDR3nt: TGTGCCAGCAGCTTGCGGGGACTCTACGAGCAGTACTTC
len: 15; v_gene: TRBV7-9; abundance: -; d_gene: -; j_gene: TRBJ1-5; CDR3aa: CASSSGARSRQPQHF; CDR3nt: TGTGCCAGCAGCTCAGGGGCGCGGTCGAGGCAGCCCCAGCATTTT
len: 11; v_gene: TRBV11-2; abundance: -; d_gene: -; j_gene: TRBJ1-1; CDR3aa: CASTPKSAAFF; CDR3nt: TGTGCCAGCACCCCGAAGTCAGCAGCTTTCTTT